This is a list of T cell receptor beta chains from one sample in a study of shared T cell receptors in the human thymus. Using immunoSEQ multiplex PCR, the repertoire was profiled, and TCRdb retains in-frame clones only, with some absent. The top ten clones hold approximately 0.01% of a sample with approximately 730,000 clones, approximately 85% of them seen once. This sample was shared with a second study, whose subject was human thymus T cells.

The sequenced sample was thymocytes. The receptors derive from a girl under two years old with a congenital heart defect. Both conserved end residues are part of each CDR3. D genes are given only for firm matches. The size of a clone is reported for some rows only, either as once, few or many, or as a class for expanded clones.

CDR3aa: CSVLPTGGSYNEQFF
CDR3nt: TGCAGCGTTCTGCCAACAGGGGGTTCCTACAATGAGCAGTTCTTC
j_gene: TRBJ2-1
abundance: NA
v_gene: TRBV29-1
d_gene: TRBD1

CDR3aa: CASSLSTDEQFF
CDR3nt: TGTGCCAGCAGCTTAAGCACTGATGAGCAGTTCTTC
j_gene: TRBJ2-1
abundance: NA
v_gene: TRBV7-2
d_gene: NA

CDR3aa: CASSYGAGSSYEQYF
CDR3nt: TGTGCCAGCAGTTACGGGGCGGGGAGCTCCTACGAGCAGTACTTC
j_gene: TRBJ2-7
abundance: NA
v_gene: TRBV6-5
d_gene: NA

CDR3aa: CASSSTPGIQETQYF
CDR3nt: TGCGCCAGCAGCTCGACACCAGGGATTCAAGAGACCCAGTACTTC
j_gene: TRBJ2-5
abundance: NA
v_gene: TRBV5-1
d_gene: NA

CDR3aa: CASSQGERADTQYF
CDR3nt: TGCGCCAGCAGCCAAGGTGAGCGGGCGGATACGCAGTATTTT
j_gene: TRBJ2-3
abundance: NA
v_gene: TRBV4-3
d_gene: NA

CDR3aa: CASTHAGGAGNTIYF
CDR3nt: TGTGCCAGCACCCACGCGGGAGGGGCAGGAAACACCATATATTTT
j_gene: TRBJ1-3
abundance: NA
v_gene: TRBV6-1
d_gene: NA

CDR3aa: CASTSGGGTDTQYF
CDR3nt: TGTGCCAGCACCTCGGGGGGGGGCACAGATACGCAGTATTTT
j_gene: TRBJ2-3
abundance: NA
v_gene: TRBV28
d_gene: TRBD2

CDR3aa: CASSLAGSEGGETQYF
CDR3nt: TGCGCCAGCAGCTTGGCCGGCTCCGAGGGAGGGGAGACCCAGTACTTC
j_gene: TRBJ2-5
abundance: few
v_gene: TRBV5-1
d_gene: TRBD2

CDR3aa: CAWKPAGDGYTF
CDR3nt: TGTGCCTGGAAGCCGGCAGGGGATGGCTACACCTTC
j_gene: TRBJ1-2
abundance: NA
v_gene: TRBV30
d_gene: NA

CDR3aa: CASSPLGRNTEAFF
CDR3nt: TGTGCCAGCTCACCTTTGGGGAGGAACACTGAAGCTTTCTTT
j_gene: TRBJ1-1
abundance: NA
v_gene: TRBV18
d_gene: NA

CDR3aa: CASSEASKGENEQFF
CDR3nt: TGTGCCAGCAGTGAAGCGTCCAAGGGGGAAAATGAGCAGTTCTTC
j_gene: TRBJ2-1
abundance: NA
v_gene: TRBV25-1
d_gene: NA

CDR3aa: CASSYGAGGTEAFF
CDR3nt: TGTGCCAGCAGTTACGGGGCGGGGGGCACTGAAGCTTTCTTT
j_gene: TRBJ1-1
abundance: NA
v_gene: TRBV6-5
d_gene: NA

CDR3aa: CASSQVGLENEKLFF
CDR3nt: TGCGCCAGCAGCCAAGTCGGTTTAGAAAATGAAAAACTGTTTTTT
j_gene: TRBJ1-4
abundance: few
v_gene: TRBV4-1
d_gene: NA

CDR3aa: CASSVAGGLDSPLHF
CDR3nt: TGTGCCAGCAGCGTAGCGGGGGGGCTGGATTCACCCCTCCACTTT
j_gene: TRBJ1-6
abundance: NA
v_gene: TRBV7-2
d_gene: NA

CDR3aa: CASSLGTSALCEQYF
CDR3nt: TGTGCCAGCAGCCTAGGGACTAGCGCGCTATGCGAGCAGTACTTC
j_gene: TRBJ2-7
abundance: NA
v_gene: TRBV28
d_gene: TRBD2

CDR3aa: CASSPLWDSYYNEQFF
CDR3nt: TGTGCCAGCTCACCACTGTGGGACAGTTACTACAATGAGCAGTTCTTC
j_gene: TRBJ2-1
abundance: NA
v_gene: TRBV18
d_gene: TRBD1

CDR3aa: CARILAGDSDTQYF
CDR3nt: TGTGCCAGAATACTAGCGGGGGACTCAGATACGCAGTATTTT
j_gene: TRBJ2-3
abundance: NA
v_gene: TRBV2
d_gene: TRBD2

CDR3aa: CASSSTGGQPQHF
CDR3nt: TGTGCCAGCAGTTCTACAGGGGGACAGCCCCAGCATTTT
j_gene: TRBJ1-5
abundance: few
v_gene: TRBV27
d_gene: TRBD1

CDR3aa: CASSLDQGYRISYGYTF
CDR3nt: TGCGCCAGCAGCTTGGATCAGGGATACCGAATCTCCTATGGCTACACCTTC
j_gene: TRBJ1-2
abundance: NA
v_gene: TRBV5-1
d_gene: NA

CDR3aa: CASSLGKAGEAGELFF
CDR3nt: TGTGCCAGCAGCTTAGGAAAAGCGGGGGAGGCCGGGGAGCTGTTTTTT
j_gene: TRBJ2-2
abundance: few
v_gene: TRBV11-2
d_gene: TRBD2

CDR3aa: CARNLPGYIQYF
CDR3nt: TGTGCCAGAAACCTCCCCGGGTACATTCAGTACTTC
j_gene: TRBJ2-4
abundance: NA
v_gene: TRBV19
d_gene: NA

CDR3aa: CASSPRTGAGNTIYF
CDR3nt: TGTGCCAGCAGCCCCCGGACAGGGGCGGGAAACACCATATATTTT
j_gene: TRBJ1-3
abundance: NA
v_gene: TRBV11-2
d_gene: TRBD1

CDR3aa: CASTPGDYEQYF
CDR3nt: TGTGCCAGCACCCCAGGGGACTACGAGCAGTACTTC
j_gene: TRBJ2-7
abundance: once
v_gene: TRBV6-1
d_gene: NA

CDR3aa: CASSLKGAAPEAFF
CDR3nt: TGTGCCAGCAGTTTAAAGGGGGCCGCGCCCGAAGCTTTCTTT
j_gene: TRBJ1-1
abundance: NA
v_gene: TRBV27
d_gene: TRBD1

CDR3aa: CASSEYPGYEQYF
CDR3nt: TGTGCCAGCAGTGAATATCCGGGCTACGAGCAGTACTTC
j_gene: TRBJ2-7
abundance: NA
v_gene: TRBV25-1
d_gene: NA

CDR3aa: CASSLVGPSDGPDTQYF
CDR3nt: TGTGCCAGCAGCTTAGTGGGGCCTAGCGATGGGCCAGATACGCAGTATTTT
j_gene: TRBJ2-3
abundance: NA
v_gene: TRBV7-2
d_gene: NA

CDR3aa: CASSYMRTGVGNTIYF
CDR3nt: TGTGCCAGCAGTTACATGCGGACAGGGGTTGGAAACACCATATATTTT
j_gene: TRBJ1-3
abundance: once
v_gene: TRBV6-5
d_gene: TRBD1

CDR3aa: CASSGEGANTGELFF
CDR3nt: TGTGCCAGCAGCGGGGAGGGGGCGAACACCGGGGAGCTGTTTTTT
j_gene: TRBJ2-2
abundance: NA
v_gene: TRBV5-4
d_gene: NA

CDR3aa: CATSRGWTGENEAFF
CDR3nt: TGTGCCACCAGCAGGGGGTGGACAGGGGAGAATGAAGCTTTCTTT
j_gene: TRBJ1-1
abundance: NA
v_gene: TRBV15
d_gene: TRBD1

CDR3aa: CASSSAVPGIPPFSNEKLFF
CDR3nt: TGTGCCAGCAGTTCCGCTGTCCCCGGGATTCCCCCATTTAGTAATGAAAAACTGTTTTTT
j_gene: TRBJ1-4
abundance: NA
v_gene: TRBV28
d_gene: NA

CDR3aa: CASSLNECTEAFF
CDR3nt: TGTGCCAGCAGCCTAAACGAATGCACTGAAGCTTTCTTT
j_gene: TRBJ1-1
abundance: NA
v_gene: TRBV7-2
d_gene: NA

CDR3aa: CASSLGRAPELNIQYF
CDR3nt: TGTGCCAGCTCACTCGGGAGGGCCCCAGAACTAAACATTCAGTACTTC
j_gene: TRBJ2-4
abundance: NA
v_gene: TRBV18
d_gene: TRBD2

CDR3aa: CATYTRGRGSTDTQYF
CDR3nt: TGTGCCACCTATACCCGAGGGCGGGGAAGCACAGATACGCAGTATTTT
j_gene: TRBJ2-3
abundance: NA
v_gene: TRBV2
d_gene: NA

CDR3aa: CASRLANYGYTF
CDR3nt: TGTGCCAGCAGATTAGCTAACTATGGCTACACCTTC
j_gene: TRBJ1-2
abundance: NA
v_gene: TRBV2
d_gene: NA

CDR3aa: CASSSSDSIFWMGGYTF
CDR3nt: TGCGCCAGCAGCTCGTCGGACAGTATCTTCTGGATGGGTGGCTACACCTTC
j_gene: TRBJ1-2
abundance: NA
v_gene: TRBV5-1
d_gene: NA

CDR3aa: CASSLTTGLNQPQHF
CDR3nt: TGTGCCAGCAGCTTAACGACAGGGCTCAATCAGCCCCAGCATTTT
j_gene: TRBJ1-5
abundance: NA
v_gene: TRBV5-6
d_gene: TRBD1

CDR3aa: CASSQDAWGEDTEAFF
CDR3nt: TGTGCCAGCAGCCAAGATGCGTGGGGAGAGGACACTGAAGCTTTCTTT
j_gene: TRBJ1-1
abundance: NA
v_gene: TRBV14
d_gene: NA

CDR3aa: CAWSLAGLAGGPQRTDTQYF
CDR3nt: TGTGCCTGGAGTCTCGCGGGACTAGCGGGGGGGCCACAACGCACAGATACGCAGTATTTT
j_gene: TRBJ2-3
abundance: NA
v_gene: TRBV30
d_gene: TRBD2

CDR3aa: CASSQGTGNYGYTF
CDR3nt: TGTGCCAGCAGCCAGGGGACGGGGAACTATGGCTACACCTTC
j_gene: TRBJ1-2
abundance: NA
v_gene: TRBV7-2
d_gene: NA

CDR3aa: CASARGASGAGGHF
CDR3nt: TGTGCTAGTGCCCGAGGGGCTAGCGGGGCCGGGGGACACTTC
j_gene: TRBJ2-7
abundance: NA
v_gene: TRBV12-5
d_gene: TRBD2

CDR3aa: CASSPGDSYEQYF
CDR3nt: TGTGCCAGCTCACCAGGGGACAGCTACGAGCAGTACTTC
j_gene: TRBJ2-7
abundance: few
v_gene: TRBV18
d_gene: TRBD1

CDR3aa: CSVALTGLTYNSPLHF
CDR3nt: TGCAGCGTTGCCCTCACAGGGCTAACCTATAATTCACCCCTCCACTTT
j_gene: TRBJ1-6
abundance: NA
v_gene: TRBV29-1
d_gene: NA

CDR3aa: CASSIDRDRVDLHSNQPQHF
CDR3nt: TGTGCCAGTAGTATAGATCGGGACAGAGTTGACCTTCATAGCAATCAGCCCCAGCATTTT
j_gene: TRBJ1-5
abundance: NA
v_gene: TRBV19
d_gene: TRBD1

CDR3aa: CASSPHFGLTPSPLHF
CDR3nt: TGCGCCAGCAGCCCCCATTTTGGACTTACTCCTTCACCCCTCCACTTT
j_gene: TRBJ1-6
abundance: NA
v_gene: TRBV4-3
d_gene: NA

CDR3aa: CASSPTGAPLYGYTF
CDR3nt: TGTGCCAGCAGCCCCACAGGGGCCCCACTTTATGGCTACACCTTC
j_gene: TRBJ1-2
abundance: NA
v_gene: TRBV5-6
d_gene: TRBD1

CDR3aa: CASSINRNGYTF
CDR3nt: TGTGCCAGTAGTATAAACAGGAATGGCTACACCTTC
j_gene: TRBJ1-2
abundance: NA
v_gene: TRBV19
d_gene: NA

CDR3aa: CASSSLAQRVTQYF
CDR3nt: TGTGCCAGCAGTTCACTAGCGCAACGGGTGACCCAGTACTTC
j_gene: TRBJ2-5
abundance: NA
v_gene: TRBV28
d_gene: TRBD2

CDR3aa: CASTWNRPGQQNSPLHF
CDR3nt: TGTGCCAGCACGTGGAACCGACCGGGACAGCAAAATTCACCCCTCCACTTT
j_gene: TRBJ1-6
abundance: NA
v_gene: TRBV2
d_gene: TRBD1